The 3 T cell receptor beta chains presented below share a single source sample, sequenced in a study of vaccination and CD4 T cells after COVID-19. Treatment noted: approximately nine-day PBMC culture with coronavirus spike peptide pools or control peptides (ViraFEST assay). Sequenced with the Oncomine TCR Beta short-read assay was DNA taken from cultured CD4+ T cells. TCRdb fed the PCR reads into MiXCR, producing one record per CDR3 protein. The table has just over 14,000 distinct CDR3 sequences, roughly four fifths seen once. Their antigen targets remain unknown. The sequencing input was CD4+ T cells from blood, cultured in vitro. These receptors were collected from a human donor who had recovered from COVID-19.

This rearrangement joins TRBV28 to TRBJ2-5; D might be TRBD1 (7 bases). Germline CDR1 reads MDHEN; CDR2 reads SYDVKM. V shed 10 bases and J shed 5 bases, with 20 bases lying between them. The CDR3 has 14 amino acids. CDR3 amino acids: CATSPTGAGETQYF. Here the CDR3 DNA reads TGTGCCACCTCTCCCACAGGGGCGGGGGAGACCCAGTACTTC.

The chain is built from TRBV6-1 and TRBJ1-2, with D possibly matching TRBD1 (5 bases). Germline CDR1 MNHNS, CDR2 SASEGT. V gave up 5 bases and J gave up 3 bases, with 10 bases separating them. CDR3 length: 13 amino acids. DNA for the CDR3: TGTGCCAGCAGTCCGACGGGGGACTATGGCTACACCTTC. Translated, it gives CASSPTGDYGYTF.

The rearrangement uses TRBV7-8 and TRBJ1-2; D remains unclear. Trimming took 2 bases from V and 4 from J, leaving 14 bases between them. Per the germline V gene, CDR1 is SGHVS and CDR2 is FQNEAQ. The CDR3 runs to 15 residues. The chain's CDR3 is CASSLRDLRGYGYTF. In DNA form, the CDR3 reads TGTGCCAGCAGCTTACGAGATTTGCGTGGCTATGGCTACACCTTC.